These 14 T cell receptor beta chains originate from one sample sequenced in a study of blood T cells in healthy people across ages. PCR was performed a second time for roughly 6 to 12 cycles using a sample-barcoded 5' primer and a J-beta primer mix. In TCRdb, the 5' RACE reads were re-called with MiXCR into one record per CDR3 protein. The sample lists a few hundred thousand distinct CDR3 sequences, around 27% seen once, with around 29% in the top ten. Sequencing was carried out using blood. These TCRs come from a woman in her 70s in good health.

The DNA for the CDR3 is TGCAGTGCTAGAGAACGATCCCATGTAGAACATCTTAGCAGGAACACTGAAGCTTTCTTT. Its protein is CSARERSHVEHLSRNTEAFF. The genes are TRBV20-1 and TRBJ1-1, with no clear D. This CDR3 is built from 20 residues. From germline, CDR1 is DFQATT and CDR2 SNEGSKA (reference sequence). The V end was cut by 0 bases, the J end by 1 base, with 27 bases between.

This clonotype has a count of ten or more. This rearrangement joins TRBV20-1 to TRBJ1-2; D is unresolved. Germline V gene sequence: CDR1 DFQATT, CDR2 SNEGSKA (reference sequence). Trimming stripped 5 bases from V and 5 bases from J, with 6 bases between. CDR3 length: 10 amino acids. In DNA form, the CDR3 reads TGCAGTGCTTTTGCGTATGGCTACACCTTC. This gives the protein CSAFAYGYTF.

Here the CDR3 reads CASSFGQVRGTEAFF. The DNA for the CDR3 is TGTGCCAGCAGTTTCGGACAGGTTCGAGGGACTGAAGCTTTCTTT. The chain carries TRBV14 and TRBJ1-1; 7 nucleotides agree with TRBD1. This CDR3 spans 15 amino acids. Germline-derived CDR1 and CDR2 are SGHDN and FVKESK. Unmatched junction bases numbered 12, after V lost 6 bases and J lost 5 bases.

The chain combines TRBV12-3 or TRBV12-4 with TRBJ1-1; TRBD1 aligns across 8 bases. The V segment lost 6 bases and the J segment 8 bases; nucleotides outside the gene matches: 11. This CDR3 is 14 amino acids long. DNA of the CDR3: TGTGCCAGCAGAATAACAGGGGGGGGAATCGAAGCTTTCTTT. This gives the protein CASRITGGGIEAFF.

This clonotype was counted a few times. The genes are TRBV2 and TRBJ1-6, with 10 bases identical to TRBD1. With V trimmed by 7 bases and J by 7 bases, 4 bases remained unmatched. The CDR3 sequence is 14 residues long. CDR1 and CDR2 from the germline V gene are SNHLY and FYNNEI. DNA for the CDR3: TGTGCCAGCAAAAGGGACAGGGGAAATTCACCCCTCCACTTT. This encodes CASKRDRGNSPLHF.

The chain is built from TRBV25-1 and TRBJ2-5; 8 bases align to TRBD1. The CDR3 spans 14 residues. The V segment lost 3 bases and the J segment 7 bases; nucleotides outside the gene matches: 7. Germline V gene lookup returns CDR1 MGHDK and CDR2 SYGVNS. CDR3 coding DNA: TGTGCCAGCAGTGACCTGACAGGGGTCGGGACCCAGTACTTC. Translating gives CASSDLTGVGTQYF.

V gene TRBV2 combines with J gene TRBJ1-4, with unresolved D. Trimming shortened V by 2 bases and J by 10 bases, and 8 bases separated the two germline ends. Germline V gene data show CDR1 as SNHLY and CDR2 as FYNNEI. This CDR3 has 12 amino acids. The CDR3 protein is CASSERIGKLFF. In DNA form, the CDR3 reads TGTGCCAGCAGTGAACGAATTGGAAAACTGTTTTTT.

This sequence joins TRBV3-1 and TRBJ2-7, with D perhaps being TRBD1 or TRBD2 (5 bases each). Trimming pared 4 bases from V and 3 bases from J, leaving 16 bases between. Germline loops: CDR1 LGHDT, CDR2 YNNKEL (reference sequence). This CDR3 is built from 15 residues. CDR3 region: CASSLRSGQGYEQYF. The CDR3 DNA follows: TGTGCCAGCAGCCTAAGAAGCGGCCAGGGCTACGAGCAGTACTTC.

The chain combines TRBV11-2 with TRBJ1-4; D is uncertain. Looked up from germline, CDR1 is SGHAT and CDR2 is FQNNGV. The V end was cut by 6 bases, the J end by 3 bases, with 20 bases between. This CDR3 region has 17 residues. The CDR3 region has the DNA TGTGCCAGCAGTCAAAGTCGGCGGACTGGGGCTAATGAAAAACTGTTTTTT. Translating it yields CASSQSRRTGANEKLFF.

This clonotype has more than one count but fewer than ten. The CDR3: CASSAQAGSSEKLFF. CDR3 in DNA: TGTGCCAGCAGCGCCCAAGCCGGGTCTTCAGAAAAACTGTTTTTT. The V call is TRBV9, the J call TRBJ1-4; D is unclear. V was clipped by 3 bases and J by 8 bases, with 17 bases between them. Germline values: CDR1 SGDLS, CDR2 YYNGEE. CDR3 size: 15 residues.

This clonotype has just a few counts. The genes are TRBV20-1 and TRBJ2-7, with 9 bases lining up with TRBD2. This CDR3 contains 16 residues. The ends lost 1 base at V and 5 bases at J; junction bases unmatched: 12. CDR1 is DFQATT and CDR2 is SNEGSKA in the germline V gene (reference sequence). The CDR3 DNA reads TGCAGTGCTAGAGGAGGCACGGCTAGCGGGAACCACGAGCAGTACTTC. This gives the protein CSARGGTASGNHEQYF.

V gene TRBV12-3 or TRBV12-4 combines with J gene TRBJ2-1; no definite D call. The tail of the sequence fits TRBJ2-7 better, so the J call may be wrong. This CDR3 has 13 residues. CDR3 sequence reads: CASSFESSYEQYF. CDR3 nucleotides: TGTGCCAGCAGTTTCGAGTCGTCCTACGAGCAGTACTTC.

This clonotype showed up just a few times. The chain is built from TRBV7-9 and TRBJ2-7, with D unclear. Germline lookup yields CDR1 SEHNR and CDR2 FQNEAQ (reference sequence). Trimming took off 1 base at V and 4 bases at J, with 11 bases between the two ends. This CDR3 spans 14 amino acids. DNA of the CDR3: TGTGCCAGCAGCTTAGAGGTTAGCCAGTACGAGCAGTACTTC. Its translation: CASSLEVSQYEQYF.

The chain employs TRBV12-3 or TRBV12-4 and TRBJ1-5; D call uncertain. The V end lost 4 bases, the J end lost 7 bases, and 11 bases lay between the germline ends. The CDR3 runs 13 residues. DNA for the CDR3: TGTGCCAGCAGTTCCCGGATGCGGCAGCCCCAGCATTTT. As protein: CASSSRMRQPQHF.